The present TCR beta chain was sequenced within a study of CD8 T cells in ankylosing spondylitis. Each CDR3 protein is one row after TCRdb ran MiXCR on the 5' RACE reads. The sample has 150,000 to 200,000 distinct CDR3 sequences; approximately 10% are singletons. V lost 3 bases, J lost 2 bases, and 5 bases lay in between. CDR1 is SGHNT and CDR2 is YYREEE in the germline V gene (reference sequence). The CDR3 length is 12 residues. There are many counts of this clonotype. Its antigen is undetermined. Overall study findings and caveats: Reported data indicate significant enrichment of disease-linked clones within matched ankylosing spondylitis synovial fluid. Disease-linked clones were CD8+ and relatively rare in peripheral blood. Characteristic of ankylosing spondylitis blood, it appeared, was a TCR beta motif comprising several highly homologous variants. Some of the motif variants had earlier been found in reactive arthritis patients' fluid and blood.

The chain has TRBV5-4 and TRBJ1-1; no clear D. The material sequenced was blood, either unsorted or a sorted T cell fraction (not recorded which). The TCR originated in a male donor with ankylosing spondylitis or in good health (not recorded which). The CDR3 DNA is TGTGCCAGCAGCTACCTCAACACTGAAGCTTTCTTT. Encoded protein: CASSYLNTEAFF.